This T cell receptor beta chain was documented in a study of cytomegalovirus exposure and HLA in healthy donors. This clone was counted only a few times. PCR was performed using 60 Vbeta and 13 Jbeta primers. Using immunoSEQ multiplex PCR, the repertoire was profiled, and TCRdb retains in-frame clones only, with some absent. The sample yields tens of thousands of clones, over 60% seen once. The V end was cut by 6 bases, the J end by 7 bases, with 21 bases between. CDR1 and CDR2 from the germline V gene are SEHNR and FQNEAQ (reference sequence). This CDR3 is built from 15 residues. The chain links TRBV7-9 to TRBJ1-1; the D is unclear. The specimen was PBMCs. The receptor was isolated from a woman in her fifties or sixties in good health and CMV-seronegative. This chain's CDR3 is CASSSSTQNLFEAFF. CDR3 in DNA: TGTGCCAGCAGTTCCAGTACGCAGAATCTCTTTGAAGCTTTCTTT.